This T cell receptor (beta chain) was documented in a study of blood T cell repertoires in COVID-19. It was during active infection that Seattle patients were enrolled and then longitudinally followed. Original handling: Amplification of reference gene primers was used by the study to estimate nucleated cell counts. Sequenced by immunoSEQ multiplex PCR; TCRdb stores in-frame clones only, minus some. That table is the source of V, J and clone size, and D and trimming were worked out from the DNA. The repertoire holds approximately 140,000 clones, with 85% to 90% as singletons. The CDR3 loop spans 15 amino acids. Germline V gene lookup returns CDR1 SNHLY and CDR2 FYNNEI. Trimming shortened V by 8 bases and J by 6 bases, and 23 bases separated the two germline ends.

This chain connects TRBV2 to TRBJ2-7; D may be TRBD1 (6 bases). The sample was peripheral blood. The sequence was collected from a man between 18 and 29 years old with COVID-19, enrolled during active disease. CDR3 in amino acids: CASSPPPGAYGEQYF. In nucleotides, the CDR3 is TGTGCCAGCTCCCCTCCCCCAGGGGCCTATGGCGAGCAGTACTTC.